The T cell receptor (beta chain) under discussion was sequenced for a study of blood T cell repertoires in COVID-19. The germline V and J ends were trimmed by 4 bases and 4 bases, with 17 bases remaining between them. This CDR3 is 16 amino acids long. Germline V gene sequence: CDR1 MNHEY, CDR2 SVGAGI. Researchers sorted participants into cohorts using their self-reported clinical history. This clone was counted between two and nine times. Clones were sequenced by immunoSEQ multiplex PCR, and TCRdb holds only the in-frame ones, with some missing. The sample holds 200,000 to 250,000 clones, around 89% seen once.

This TCR was recovered from a man aged 25 to 40 who had been exposed to COVID-19. The sample consisted of PBMCs or T cells enriched from blood (not recorded which). V usage is TRBV6-5 and J usage is TRBJ1-3, with D maybe TRBD1 (6 bases). CDR3: CASSSPAGVGGNTIYF. CDR3 DNA: TGTGCCAGCAGTTCCCCAGCAGGGGTTGGAGGAAACACCATATATTTT.